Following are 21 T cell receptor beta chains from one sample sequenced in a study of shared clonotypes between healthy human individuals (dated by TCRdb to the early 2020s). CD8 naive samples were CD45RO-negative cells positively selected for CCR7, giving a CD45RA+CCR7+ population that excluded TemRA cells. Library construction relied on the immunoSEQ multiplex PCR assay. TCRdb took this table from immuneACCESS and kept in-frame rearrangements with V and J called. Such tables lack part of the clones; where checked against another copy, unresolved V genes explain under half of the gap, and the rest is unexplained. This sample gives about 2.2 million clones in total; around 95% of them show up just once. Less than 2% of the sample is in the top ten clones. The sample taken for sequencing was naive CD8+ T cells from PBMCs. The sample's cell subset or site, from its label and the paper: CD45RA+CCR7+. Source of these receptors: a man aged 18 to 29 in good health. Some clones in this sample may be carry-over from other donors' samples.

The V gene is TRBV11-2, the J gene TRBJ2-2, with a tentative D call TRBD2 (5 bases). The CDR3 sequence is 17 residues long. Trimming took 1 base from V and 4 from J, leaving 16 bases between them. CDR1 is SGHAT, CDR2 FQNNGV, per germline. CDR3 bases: TGTGCCAGCAGCTTAGGGCCACCGACTACCCGCACCGGGGAGCTGTTTTTT. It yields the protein CASSLGPPTTRTGELFF.

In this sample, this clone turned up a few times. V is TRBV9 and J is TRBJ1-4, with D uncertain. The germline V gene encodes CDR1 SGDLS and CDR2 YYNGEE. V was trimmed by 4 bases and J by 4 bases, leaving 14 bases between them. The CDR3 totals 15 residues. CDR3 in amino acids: CASSLWVGGNEKLFF. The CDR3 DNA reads TGTGCCAGCAGCCTCTGGGTCGGAGGTAATGAAAAACTGTTTTTT.

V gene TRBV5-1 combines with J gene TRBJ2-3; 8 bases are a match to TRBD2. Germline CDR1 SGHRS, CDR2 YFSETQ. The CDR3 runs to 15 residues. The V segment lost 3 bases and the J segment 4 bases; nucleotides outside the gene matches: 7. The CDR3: CASSWTSLRADTQYF. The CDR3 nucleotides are TGCGCCAGCAGCTGGACTAGCTTGAGGGCAGATACGCAGTATTTT.

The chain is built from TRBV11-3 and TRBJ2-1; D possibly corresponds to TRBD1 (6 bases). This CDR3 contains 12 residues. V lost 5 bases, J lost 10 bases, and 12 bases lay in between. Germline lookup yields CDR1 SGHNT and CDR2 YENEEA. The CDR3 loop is CASSQGIQEQFF. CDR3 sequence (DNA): TGTGCCAGCAGCCAGGGGATACAGGAGCAGTTCTTC.

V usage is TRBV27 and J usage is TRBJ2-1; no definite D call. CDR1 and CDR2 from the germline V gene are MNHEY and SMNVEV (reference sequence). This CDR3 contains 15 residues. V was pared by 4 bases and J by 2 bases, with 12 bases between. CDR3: CASSYGSTPYNEQFF. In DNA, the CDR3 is TGTGCCAGCAGTTACGGCTCGACTCCCTACAATGAGCAGTTCTTC.

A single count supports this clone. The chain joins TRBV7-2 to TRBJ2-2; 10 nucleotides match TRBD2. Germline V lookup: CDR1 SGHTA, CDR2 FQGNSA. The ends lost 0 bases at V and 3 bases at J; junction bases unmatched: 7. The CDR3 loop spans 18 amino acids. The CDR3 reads CASSLATLAGGYTGELFF. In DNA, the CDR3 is TGTGCCAGCAGCTTAGCGACCTTAGCGGGAGGTTACACCGGGGAGCTGTTTTTT.

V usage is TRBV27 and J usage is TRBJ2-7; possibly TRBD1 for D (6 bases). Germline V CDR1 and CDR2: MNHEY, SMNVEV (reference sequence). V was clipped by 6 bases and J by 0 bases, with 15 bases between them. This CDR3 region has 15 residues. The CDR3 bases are TGTGCCAGCAGGGGGATGACAGGAAGCTCCTACGAGCAGTACTTC. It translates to CASRGMTGSSYEQYF.

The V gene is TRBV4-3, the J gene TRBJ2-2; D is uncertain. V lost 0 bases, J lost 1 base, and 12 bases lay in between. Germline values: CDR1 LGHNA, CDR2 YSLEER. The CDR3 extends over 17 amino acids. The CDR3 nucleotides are TGCGCCAGCAGCCAAGATAGGAACGTCGGGAACACCGGGGAGCTGTTTTTT. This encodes CASSQDRNVGNTGELFF.

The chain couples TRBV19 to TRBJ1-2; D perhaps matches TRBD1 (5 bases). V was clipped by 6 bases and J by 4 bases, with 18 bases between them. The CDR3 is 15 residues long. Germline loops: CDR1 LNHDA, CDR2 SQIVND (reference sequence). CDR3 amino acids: CASRVRDFGGYGYTF. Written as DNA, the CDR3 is TGTGCCAGTAGGGTCCGGGACTTTGGCGGCTATGGCTACACCTTC. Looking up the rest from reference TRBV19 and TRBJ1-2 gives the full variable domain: DGGITQSPKYLFRKEGQNVTLSCEQNLNHDAMYWYRQDPGQGLRLIYYSQIVNDFQKGDIAEGYSVSREKKESFPLTVTSAQKNPTAFYLCASRVRDFGGYGYTFGSGTRLTVV.

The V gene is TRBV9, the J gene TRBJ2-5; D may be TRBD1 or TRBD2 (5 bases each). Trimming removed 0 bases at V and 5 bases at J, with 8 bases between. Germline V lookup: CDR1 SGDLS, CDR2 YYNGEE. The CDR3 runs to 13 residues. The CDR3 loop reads CASSVGWGETQYF. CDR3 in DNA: TGTGCCAGCAGCGTAGGGTGGGGGGAGACCCAGTACTTC.

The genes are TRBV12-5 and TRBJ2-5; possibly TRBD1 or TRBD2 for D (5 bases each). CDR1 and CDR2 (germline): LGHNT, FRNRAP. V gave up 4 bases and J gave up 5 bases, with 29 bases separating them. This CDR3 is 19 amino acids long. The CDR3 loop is CASGSRSGTRLLPWETQYF. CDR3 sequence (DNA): TGTGCTAGTGGTTCCCGATCCGGGACCCGACTCTTGCCCTGGGAGACCCAGTACTTC. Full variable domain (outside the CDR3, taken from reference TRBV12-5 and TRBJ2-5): DARVTQTPRHKVTEMGQEVTMRCQPILGHNTVFWYRQTMMQGLELLAYFRNRAPLDDSGMPKDRFSAEMPDATLATLKIQPSEPRDSAVYFCASGSRSGTRLLPWETQYFGPGTRLLVL.

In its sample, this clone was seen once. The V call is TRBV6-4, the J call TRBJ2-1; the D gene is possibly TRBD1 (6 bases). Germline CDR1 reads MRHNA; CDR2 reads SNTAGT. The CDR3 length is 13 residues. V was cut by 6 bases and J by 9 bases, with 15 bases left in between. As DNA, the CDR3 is TGTGCCAGCAGCGAGGGGGTCGAGGGTGAGCAGTTCTTC. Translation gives CASSEGVEGEQFF.

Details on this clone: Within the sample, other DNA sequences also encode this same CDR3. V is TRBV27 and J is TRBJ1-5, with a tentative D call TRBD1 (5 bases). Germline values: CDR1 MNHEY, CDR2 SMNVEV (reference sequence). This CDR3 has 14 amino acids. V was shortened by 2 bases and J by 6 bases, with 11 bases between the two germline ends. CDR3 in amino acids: CASSLGGGGQPQHF. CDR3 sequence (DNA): TGTGCCAGCAGTTTAGGGGGGGGAGGTCAGCCCCAGCATTTT.

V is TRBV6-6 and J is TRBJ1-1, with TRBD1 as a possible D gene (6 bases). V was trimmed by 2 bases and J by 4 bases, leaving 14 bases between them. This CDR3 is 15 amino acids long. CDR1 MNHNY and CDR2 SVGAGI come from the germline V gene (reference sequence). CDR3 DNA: TGTGCCAGCAGTTACGGTCAGGGGCGGATCACTGAAGCTTTCTTT. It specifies CASSYGQGRITEAFF.

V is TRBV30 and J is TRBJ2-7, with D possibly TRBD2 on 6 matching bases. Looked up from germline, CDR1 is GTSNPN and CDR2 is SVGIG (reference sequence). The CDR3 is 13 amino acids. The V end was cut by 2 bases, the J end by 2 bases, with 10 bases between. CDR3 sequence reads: CAWSRGVAYEQYF. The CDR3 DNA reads TGTGCCTGGAGTCGCGGGGTCGCCTACGAGCAGTACTTC. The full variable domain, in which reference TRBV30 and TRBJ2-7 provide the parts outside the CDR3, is SQTIHQWPATLVQPVGSPLSLECTVEGTSNPNLYWYRQAAGRGLQLLFYSVGIGQISSEVPQNLSASRPQDRQFILSSKKLLLSDSGFYLCAWSRGVAYEQYFGPGTRLTVT.

CDR3 nucleotide sequence: TGCGCCAGCAGCTATGACAGAGGGGCTACTGAAGCTTTCTTT. Its translation: CASSYDRGATEAFF. The chain has TRBV5-1 and TRBJ1-1; weak D call: TRBD1 (5 bases). CDR3 length equals 14 residues. CDR1 and CDR2 (germline): SGHRS, YFSETQ. Trimming removed 3 bases at V and 5 bases at J, with 14 bases between.

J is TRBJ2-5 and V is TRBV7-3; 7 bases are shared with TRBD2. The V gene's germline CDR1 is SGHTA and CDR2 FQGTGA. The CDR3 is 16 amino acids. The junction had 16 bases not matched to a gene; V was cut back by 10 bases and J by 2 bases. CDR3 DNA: TGTGCCACCTCGAACCGCCCAACTAGCGAGCAAGAGACCCAGTACTTC. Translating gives CATSNRPTSEQETQYF.

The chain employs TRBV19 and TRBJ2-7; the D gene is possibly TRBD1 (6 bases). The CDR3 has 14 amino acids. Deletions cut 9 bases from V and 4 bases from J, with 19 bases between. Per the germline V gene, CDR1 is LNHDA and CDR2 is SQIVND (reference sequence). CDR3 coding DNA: TGTGCCAGCTCGAGTGGGGGACATCTATACGAGCAGTACTTC. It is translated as CASSSGGHLYEQYF. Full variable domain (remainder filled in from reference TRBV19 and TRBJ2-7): DGGITQSPKYLFRKEGQNVTLSCEQNLNHDAMYWYRQDPGQGLRLIYYSQIVNDFQKGDIAEGYSVSREKKESFPLTVTSAQKNPTAFYLCASSSGGHLYEQYFGPGTRLTVT.

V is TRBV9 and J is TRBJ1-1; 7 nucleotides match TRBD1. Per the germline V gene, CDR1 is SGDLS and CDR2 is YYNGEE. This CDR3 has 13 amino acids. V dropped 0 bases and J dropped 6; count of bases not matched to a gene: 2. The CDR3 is CASSVDRGSEAFF. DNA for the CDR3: TGTGCCAGCAGCGTAGACAGGGGTTCTGAAGCTTTCTTT.

CDR3 amino acids: CASSGRPIERQGTYEQYF. The CDR3 DNA is TGCGCCAGCAGCGGGAGACCTATAGAGAGACAGGGGACCTACGAGCAGTACTTC. The rearrangement uses TRBV5-1 and TRBJ2-7, with 8 bases fitting TRBD1. CDR1 is SGHRS, CDR2 YFSETQ, per germline. The V segment lost 4 bases and the J segment 2 bases; nucleotides outside the gene matches: 17. This CDR3 comprises 18 residues.

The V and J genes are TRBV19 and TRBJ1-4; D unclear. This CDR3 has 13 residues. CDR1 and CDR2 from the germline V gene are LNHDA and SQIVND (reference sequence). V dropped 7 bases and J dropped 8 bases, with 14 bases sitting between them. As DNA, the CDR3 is TGTGCCAGTACCCCTACCCAAGGGGAAAAACTGTTTTTT. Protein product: CASTPTQGEKLFF.